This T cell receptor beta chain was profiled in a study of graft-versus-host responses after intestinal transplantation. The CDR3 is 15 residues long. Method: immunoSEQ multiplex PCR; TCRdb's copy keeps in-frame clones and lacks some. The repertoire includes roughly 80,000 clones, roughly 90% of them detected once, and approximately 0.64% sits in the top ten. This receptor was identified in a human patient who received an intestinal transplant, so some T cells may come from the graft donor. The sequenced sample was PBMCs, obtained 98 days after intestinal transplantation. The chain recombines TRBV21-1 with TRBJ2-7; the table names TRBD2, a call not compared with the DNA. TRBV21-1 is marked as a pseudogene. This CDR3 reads CASSPRPTSSYEQYF. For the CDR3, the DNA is TGTGCCAGCAGCCCCCGTCCTACGTCCTCCTACGAGCAGTACTTC.